The TCR beta chain under discussion was sequenced for a study of a mutant IDH1 vaccine in newly diagnosed glioma (dated by TCRdb to 2020 to 2023). Background for the entire study: In the chemotherapy-containing groups, vaccination started alongside temozolomide cycles, whereas in patients who had radiotherapy alone it started 4-6 weeks after radiotherapy. The week-35 safety follow-up took place at visit V12, and the week-47 end of study took place at visit V13. Longitudinal TCRB deep sequencing was performed for about 25 treated patients wherever samples were available for exploratory analyses. Peripheral blood was collected at six visits: V03 (baseline), V05, V07, V10, V12 and V13. Before enrollment, patients had received standard therapy of radiotherapy alone, temozolomide alone, or radiochemotherapy with temozolomide; most received the combination. The roughly 33 treated patients were around 60% male and roughly 40% female, with a mean age of around 40 years. Results the study describes overall, beyond this receptor: Immune responses induced by the vaccine were seen in approximately 93% of patients across multiple MHC alleles. Pseudoprogression seemed to be unrelated to changes in the top peripheral T cell clonotypes found by TCRB sequencing. The authors stated that sample limitations prevented analyses of patient blood samples from being reproduced. PBMC samples for TCRB deep sequencing were selected based on availability.

A remark on this clone: Its antigen is still unknown. No clone much larger than this one lies a single base away; base qualities are absent.

The protocol used for the library was the immunoSEQ multiplex PCR assay. Rearranged TCR beta chain sequences were amplified with the hsTCRB Kit following the manufacturer's protocol. An Illumina MiSeq was used to sequence the TCRB libraries. The study's processing was this. Demultiplexing, trimming and gene mapping were performed with the kit vendor's proprietary platform. What TCRdb holds here is the immuneACCESS table cut down to in-frame rearrangements. Part of the clones is not present; checked against another copy, under half of the missing clones reflect an unresolved V gene, and the others are unexplained. V, J and clone size were drawn from that table, and D and trimming were deduced from the DNA. This sample has fewer than 95,000 clones in its table, and about 81% of those were observed once. The top ten constitute 5% to 6.5% of the sample. The time point label for this specimen denotes: week 47, end of study. Each vaccine dose was 300 ug of a 20-mer mutant IDH1 peptide in Montanide, given subcutaneously with topical imiquimod. Across visits V03 through V10, patients got a total of eight vaccinations, given in weeks 1, 3, 5, 7, 11, 15, 19 and 23. Newly diagnosed WHO grade 3 or 4 IDH1-mutant astrocytomas showing loss of nuclear ATRX were present in the donors. The samples were drawn from NOA16, a multicentre, single-arm, open-label phase I trial in Germany that tested a mutant IDH1 peptide vaccine in humans for the first time. Genomic DNA for TCRB sequencing was extracted from EDTA blood using the DNeasy Blood and Tissue Kit.

As encoded in the germline V gene, CDR1 is WSHSY while CDR2 is SAAADI. From the cysteine through the phenylalanine, the CDR3 covers 15 amino acids. Only the CDR3 DNA is retained, 45 bases long and in frame from the first base. V and J are trimmed by 6 bases and 0 bases, and the gene matches miss 4 bases of the junction. This sequence originates from a man aged 35-49 years with glioma. The sequencing here drew on PBMCs, taken from a glioma patient whose treatment included an IDH1 peptide vaccine. This sequence uses TRBV10-2 and TRBJ2-3, with 9 middle bases fitting TRBD2. The CDR3 here reads CASRLAGASTDTQYF. The bases read TGCGCCAGCAGGTTAGCGGGAGCGAGCACAGATACGCAGTATTTT.